This paragraph reports one T cell receptor (beta chain). Its matching antigen is unknown. The donors were members of the approximately 120-subject validation cohort (separate from the roughly 660-subject first cohort). V gave up 6 bases and J gave up 7 bases; unmatched junction bases: 9. This CDR3 is built from 15 residues. Germline V gene data show CDR1 as LNHDA and CDR2 as SQIVND (reference sequence). The record originates from a study of cytomegalovirus exposure and HLA in healthy donors. Overall study results and limits: Subsequent analysis of the 100 to 150 validation repertoires found a tendency for first-cohort TCR clusters to co-occur. Most sequenced TCRs were rare (though some public TCRs occurred in many donors). Confirmation was obtained in vitro that three CMV-associated chains are specific for CMV antigens.

Some clones are missing from TCRdb's copy, which holds only in-frame ones; the method was immunoSEQ multiplex PCR. The table lists 150,000 to 250,000 clones, roughly 77% of them singletons, with about 1.2% in the top ten. The rearrangement joins TRBV19 to TRBJ2-1; TRBD2 matches at 10 bases. The sequenced sample consisted of PBMCs. This clonotype was sampled from a woman in her 30s in good health and CMV-seronegative. In DNA, the CDR3 is TGTGCCAGTAGCTTACTTAGCGGGGGGCAGAATGAGCAGTTCTTC. It yields the protein CASSLLSGGQNEQFF.